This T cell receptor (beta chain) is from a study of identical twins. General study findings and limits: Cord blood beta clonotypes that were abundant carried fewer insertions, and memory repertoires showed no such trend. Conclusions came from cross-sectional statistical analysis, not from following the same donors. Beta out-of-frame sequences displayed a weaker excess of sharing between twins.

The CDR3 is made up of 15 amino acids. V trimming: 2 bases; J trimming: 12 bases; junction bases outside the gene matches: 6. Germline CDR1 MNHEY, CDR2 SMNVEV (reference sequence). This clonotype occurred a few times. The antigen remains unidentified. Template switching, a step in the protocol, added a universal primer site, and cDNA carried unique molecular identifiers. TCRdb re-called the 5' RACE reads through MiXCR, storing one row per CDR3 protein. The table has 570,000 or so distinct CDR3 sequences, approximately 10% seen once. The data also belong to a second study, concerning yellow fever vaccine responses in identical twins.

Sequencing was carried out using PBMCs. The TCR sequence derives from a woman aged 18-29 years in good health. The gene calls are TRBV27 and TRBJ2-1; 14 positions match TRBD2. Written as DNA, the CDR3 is TGTGCCAGCAGTTTACCGGGACTAGCGGGAGTAGCGCAGTTCTTC. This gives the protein CASSLPGLAGVAQFF.